Listed here are 8 T cell receptor beta chains from one sample, sequenced in a study of CXCR3-negative and CXCR3-positive naive CD8 T cells. TRB cDNA was prepared as libraries by UMI-labeled 5' RACE. TCRdb reworked the 5' RACE reads into one entry per CDR3 protein, no DNA. The record lists roughly 30,000 distinct CDR3 sequences, of which the ten most abundant hold about 10%. Sequenced input: memory CD8+ T cells from blood. These receptors came from a human donor in good health. Some clones in this sample may be carry-over from other donors' samples.

The chain links TRBV7-2 to TRBJ1-1. There are 16 residues in the CDR3. Germline lookup yields CDR1 SGHTA and CDR2 FQGNSA. The CDR3 region is CASSLATGYMNTEAFF.

This chain uses TRBV29-1 with TRBJ1-1. Per germline, CDR1 SQVTM and CDR2 ANQGSEA. The CDR3 consists of 11 residues. This CDR3 is CSALRNTEAFF.

CDR3: CASSPFWGNQPQHF. The genes are TRBV18 and TRBJ1-5. Per germline, CDR1 KGHSH and CDR2 LQKENI. The CDR3 spans 14 residues.

The chain combines TRBV6-1 with TRBJ1-2; TCRdb's D gene call, TRBD1, goes unchecked for lack of DNA. Germline CDR1 and CDR2: MNHNS and SASEGT. The CDR3 is 15 amino acids. The CDR3 loop is CASSEGQATNYGYTF.

CDR3 sequence: CASTWGAWGYGYTF. The genes are TRBV12-3 or TRBV12-4 and TRBJ1-2; TCRdb's assignment of TRBD1 cannot be checked, as there is no DNA. This CDR3 is built from 14 residues.

The chain has TRBV3-1 and TRBJ1-1; the D call from TCRdb, TRBD1, cannot be confirmed without DNA. This CDR3 has 17 amino acids. CDR1 and CDR2 from the germline V gene are LGHDT and YNNKEL (reference sequence). The CDR3 loop is CASSQDDPTGGDTEAFF.

The CDR3 here is CASSLVGLAVQNTEAFF. This rearrangement joins TRBV11-3 to TRBJ1-1. The germline gives CDR1 SGHNT, CDR2 YENEEA. The CDR3 contains 17 residues. The full variable domain, rest sourced from reference TRBV11-3 and TRBJ1-1, is EAGVVQSPRYKIIEKKQPVAFWCNPISGHNTLYWYLQNLGQGPELLIRYENEEAVDDSQLPKDRFSAERLKGVDSTLKIQPAELGDSAVYLCASSLVGLAVQNTEAFFGQGTRLTVV.

The genes are TRBV29-1 and TRBJ2-5; the TRBD2 assignment by TCRdb is unverifiable without DNA. The CDR3 is 14 residues long. Germline V gene lookup returns CDR1 SQVTM and CDR2 ANQGSEA. The chain's CDR3 is CSVEGLAGGETQYF.